Listed here is a single TCR beta chain. What it binds is unknown. This specimen belongs to a study of T cells expressing NK-cell markers. Findings and caveats of the study: Of the CD8+ T cell pool in roughly six donors, roughly 1.0-7.5% was accounted for by dominant NKG2C+ clonotypes.

TCRdb re-called the 5' RACE reads; every CDR3 protein appears as one record, without DNA. The sample data list about 460,000 distinct CDR3 sequences. The CDR3 spans 14 residues. Germline V gene lookup returns CDR1 MNHEY and CDR2 SVGAGI. This TCR was sampled from a woman in her forties or fifties in good health. The gene calls are TRBV6-5 and TRBJ2-1; TCRdb proposes TRBD2, but this gene call is untestable without DNA. Sequenced: blood T cells: a sorted CD56 or NKG2C T cell subset, CD4+ or CD8+ T cells, or bulk PBMC T cells (not recorded which). The CDR3: CASRESGRGTEQFF.